Listed here are 21 T cell receptor beta chains from one sample, sequenced in a study of post-analysis software for immune sequencing data (dated by TCRdb to the mid-2010s). Study-wide findings and limitations: Four to six TRBV segments, including TRBV5-6, TRBV5-1 and TRBV20-1, were significantly more frequent in patients than controls.

Their recognized antigens are unknown. The receptor library was made with PCR. TCRdb records Illumina HiSeq 2500 as the sequencer. To reduce PCR and sequencing biases, unique molecular identifiers were incorporated into the TCR beta cDNA libraries. TCRdb reworked the public reads: Q25 trimming with fastp, MiXCR clone assembly, productive beta chains retained. Under each unique CDR3 protein, matching rows form one entry showing the most common genes and DNA. For this sample there are some 700,000 distinct CDR3 sequences; roughly three fifths appear just once. The top ten clonotypes cover roughly 12% of the sample. The sample taken for sequencing was blood. These receptors were collected from a girl aged 2 to 9 with multiple sclerosis.

This chain joins TRBV29-1 and TRBJ2-5, with 7 bases that match TRBD1. The J call may be mistaken, given a closer DNA end match to TRBJ2-7. This CDR3 is built from 13 residues. Germline lookup yields CDR1 SQVTM and CDR2 ANQGSEA. This CDR3 reads CSVEQGGAGEQYF. The CDR3 DNA reads TGCAGCGTTGAACAAGGGGGCGCGGGCGAGCAGTACTTC.

V is TRBV7-9 and J is TRBJ1-1; TRBD1 is a possible D gene (6 bases). CDR3 size: 14 residues. CDR1 is SEHNR, CDR2 FQNEAQ, per germline (reference sequence). Trimming took 5 bases from V and 5 from J, leaving 15 bases between them. Written as DNA, the CDR3 is TGTGCCAGCAGCGTCGGGACACCGAAAACTGAAGCTTTCTTT. This gives the protein CASSVGTPKTEAFF.

In this sample, this clonotype turned up a few times. The chain recombines TRBV6-2 or TRBV6-3 with TRBJ1-5, with 8 bases fitting TRBD1. CDR1 and CDR2 from the germline V gene are MNHEY and SVGEGT. The CDR3 totals 17 residues. Trimming took 5 bases from V and 3 from J; bases not matched to a gene: 12. CDR3 sequence reads: CASSPFMDRAFNQPQHF. Here the CDR3 DNA reads TGTGCCAGCAGTCCCTTCATGGACAGGGCATTCAATCAGCCCCAGCATTTT.

As for this clonotype: The junction differs from germline at one of its ends, possibly a read error. This chain uses TRBV10-3 with TRBJ2-3, with D perhaps TRBD1 (5 bases). This CDR3 comprises 15 residues. In germline, CDR1 is ENHRY, CDR2 SYGVKD. The CDR3 reads CVINGQGSPSDTQYF. CDR3 sequence (DNA): TGTGTCATCAATGGTCAGGGAAGCCCCTCAGATACGCAGTATTTT.

The chain recombines TRBV6-5 with TRBJ1-2; D is uncertain. This CDR3 contains 16 residues. Germline CDR1 and CDR2: MNHEY and SVGAGI. V lost 5 bases to trimming and J lost 0 bases, with 16 bases between them. The CDR3 DNA reads as TGTGCCAGCAGTATCCTTGGAGACGTGGCTAACTATGGCTACACCTTC. The encoded protein is CASSILGDVANYGYTF.

This clonotype was detected only once. V and J are TRBV3-1 and TRBJ1-2; 7 nucleotides align to TRBD1. V was pared by 4 bases and J by 2 bases, with 7 bases of the junction left unmatched. CDR1 is LGHDT and CDR2 is YNNKEL in the germline V gene (reference sequence). The CDR3 consists of 15 residues. CDR3 loop: CASSPWGDSNYGYTF. As DNA, the CDR3 is TGTGCCAGCAGCCCATGGGGGGACAGCAACTATGGCTACACCTTC.

The V gene is TRBV6-2 or TRBV6-3, the J gene TRBJ2-1, with D tentatively TRBD2 (8 bases). V was cut by 0 bases and J by 10 bases, with 22 bases left in between. The CDR3 length is 17 residues. CDR1 and CDR2 (germline): MNHEY, SVGEGT. Here the CDR3 reads CASSYSGGTRIRGEQFF. CDR3 DNA sequence: TGTGCCAGCAGTTACTCAGGAGGGACTAGGATCAGGGGGGAGCAGTTCTTC.

The chain uses TRBV20-1 and TRBJ1-5; 8 positions agree with TRBD1. V trimming: 5 bases; J trimming: 6 bases; junction bases outside the gene matches: 6. Germline V gene data show CDR1 as DFQATT and CDR2 as SNEGSKA (reference sequence). The CDR3 is made up of 13 amino acids. The CDR3 reads CSAAPGGGQPQHF. The CDR3 coding sequence is TGCAGTGCTGCTCCAGGGGGCGGTCAGCCCCAGCATTTT.

The chain joins TRBV29-1 to TRBJ1-4; D perhaps matches TRBD1 (5 bases). The CDR3 length is 14 residues. The germline V and J ends were trimmed by 1 base and 5 bases, with 11 bases remaining between them. Germline CDR1 and CDR2: SQVTM and ANQGSEA. In DNA, the CDR3 is TGCAGCGTTGAAGCCCGGGGCGGAAATGAAAAACTGTTTTTT. This gives the protein CSVEARGGNEKLFF.

This clonotype was observed a handful of times. The chain joins TRBV7-6 to TRBJ2-1; no clear D gene. The CDR3 has 15 amino acids. Deletions cut 1 base from V and 2 bases from J, with 9 bases between. Per germline, CDR1 SGHVS and CDR2 FNYEAQ. CDR3 in amino acids: CASSLGNPPYNEQFF. CDR3 nucleotide sequence: TGTGCCAGCAGCTTAGGTAATCCCCCCTACAATGAGCAGTTCTTC. Full variable domain (outside the CDR3, taken from reference TRBV7-6 and TRBJ2-1): GAGVSQSPRYKVTKRGQDVALRCDPISGHVSLYWYRQALGQGPEFLTYFNYEAQQDKSGLPNDRFSAERPEGSISTLTIQRTEQRDSAMYRCASSLGNPPYNEQFFGPGTRLTVL.

About this clonotype itself: Sequence at one end of the junction differs from germline and may be a read error. The CDR3 here is CASSDSPGISSYNKQFF. CDR3 DNA: TGTGCCAGCAGTGACTCCCCCGGGATAAGCTCCTACAATAAGCAGTTCTTC. The chain joins TRBV6-4 to TRBJ2-1, with D perhaps TRBD2 (5 bases). CDR1 MRHNA and CDR2 SNTAGT come from the germline V gene. This CDR3 has 17 amino acids.

This chain joins TRBV4-2 and TRBJ2-3, with D perhaps assigned TRBD1 or TRBD2 (5 bases each). The CDR3 runs 16 residues. Per germline, CDR1 LGHNA and CDR2 YNFKEQ. V was cut by 0 bases and J by 5 bases, with 15 bases left in between. In DNA form, the CDR3 reads TGTGCCAGCAGCCAAGATTTGGCCTTGGGGGTAGATACGCAGTATTTT. Its translation is CASSQDLALGVDTQYF.

The V call is TRBV6-1, the J call TRBJ2-1, with 13 bases identical to TRBD2. V lost 2 bases, J lost 7 bases, and 11 bases stayed unmatched. The V gene's germline CDR1 is MNHNS and CDR2 SASEGT. The CDR3 covers 18 residues. The CDR3 DNA follows: TGTGCCAGCAGTGAATGGGAGACTAGCGGGAGGAGTAAGAATGAGCAGTTCTTC. It codes for CASSEWETSGRSKNEQFF.

The rearrangement uses TRBV9 and TRBJ2-1; the D gene is possibly TRBD1 (5 bases). Germline V gene data show CDR1 as SGDLS and CDR2 as YYNGEE. CDR3 length: 13 amino acids. The V gene lost 0 bases and the J gene lost 13 bases, with 14 bases spanning the gap. As DNA, the CDR3 is TGTGCCAGCAGCGTAGGGGGCGGTACTCCTCAGTTCTTC. Residues: CASSVGGGTPQFF.

This chain connects TRBV13 to TRBJ2-1, with D perhaps assigned TRBD1 or TRBD2 (5 bases each). This CDR3 contains 15 residues. V was shortened by 5 bases and J by 5 bases, with 16 bases between the two germline ends. Germline V gives CDR1 PRHDT, CDR2 FYEKMQ (reference sequence). The CDR3 DNA reads TGTGCCAGCAGCCCCCGGGACCTCAATGACAATGAGCAGTTCTTC. Translation gives CASSPRDLNDNEQFF.

This clonotype has a handful of counts. This chain links TRBV20-1 with TRBJ2-5; perhaps TRBD2 as D (6 bases). Looked up from germline, CDR1 is DFQATT and CDR2 is SNEGSKA (reference sequence). Trimming left V 1 base short and J 4 bases short, with 10 bases between. CDR3 length: 13 residues. This chain's CDR3 is CSARGGKGETQYF. In DNA, the CDR3 is TGCAGTGCTAGAGGCGGGAAAGGAGAGACCCAGTACTTC.

The J gene is TRBJ2-7, the V gene TRBV20-1, with 12 bases identical to TRBD2. The CDR3 runs 14 residues. Germline values: CDR1 DFQATT, CDR2 SNEGSKA (reference sequence). V dropped 5 bases and J dropped 0; count of bases not matched to a gene: 2. CDR3: CSALTSGSSYEQYF. The CDR3 coding sequence is TGCAGTGCTCTGACTAGCGGGAGCTCCTACGAGCAGTACTTC.

This clonotype was seen once. One end of the junction does not line up with germline, which may come from a read error. V and J are TRBV12-3 or TRBV12-4 and TRBJ2-7, with D possibly TRBD1 on 6 matching bases. The CDR3 covers 17 residues. CDR3 region: CASSLGTATLLIYERYF. The CDR3 DNA follows: TGTGCCAGCAGTTTAGGGACAGCAACCCTCCTTATCTACGAGCGGTACTTC.

The chain couples TRBV5-1 to TRBJ1-1, with 9 nucleotides matching TRBD1. This CDR3 contains 12 residues. CDR1 and CDR2 (germline): SGHRS, YFSETQ. The trim removed 3 bases at V and 9 bases at J, leaving 3 bases unmatched. The CDR3 loop reads CASSSDRGKAFF. For the CDR3, the DNA is TGCGCCAGCAGCTCGGACAGGGGAAAAGCTTTCTTT.

The gene calls are TRBV20-1 and TRBJ2-1, with 11 nucleotides matching TRBD2. Germline V gene lookup returns CDR1 DFQATT and CDR2 SNEGSKA (reference sequence). This CDR3 comprises 16 residues. V shed 3 bases, J shed 5 bases, and the junction held 9 bases outside the gene matches. The DNA of the CDR3 is TGCAGTGCTAGTTCCCTAGCGGGAGGTATTAACAATGAGCAGTTCTTC. It encodes CSASSLAGGINNEQFF.

This clonotype came up once. The V call is TRBV6-1, the J call TRBJ2-3, with 13 bases fitting TRBD2. V was clipped by 6 bases and J by 0 bases; unmatched bases: 6. The germline CDR1 and CDR2 sequences are MNHNS and SASEGT. This CDR3 is 17 amino acids long. As DNA, the CDR3 is TGTGCCAGCAGAAGACTAGCGGGGGGAACTAGCACAGATACGCAGTATTTT. Protein product: CASRRLAGGTSTDTQYF.